Listed here is a single T cell receptor beta chain. CDR3 length equals 18 residues. The V segment lost 0 bases and the J segment 5 bases; nucleotides outside the gene matches: 6. Germline CDR1 is SGHNT and CDR2 is YYREEE (reference sequence). These data come from a study of blood T cell repertoires in COVID-19. Across the whole study: The United States, Italy and Spain provided the acute and convalescent COVID-19 samples. PBMCs, B-cell-depleted T cells, or T cells were the source of the cDNA or gDNA that made up the material.

Measured with immunoSEQ multiplex PCR; TCRdb has only the in-frame clones, and not every one. Of some 380,000 clones in the sample, around 90% were seen once. What was sequenced was PBMCs or T cells enriched from blood (not recorded which). This TCR came from a middle-aged woman with acute COVID-19. The chain recombines TRBV5-4 with TRBJ2-1, with TRBD2 identical over 15 bases. This CDR3 reads CASSLVGLAGGPHNEQFF. As DNA, the CDR3 is TGTGCCAGCAGCTTGGTGGGACTAGCGGGGGGTCCACACAATGAGCAGTTCTTC.